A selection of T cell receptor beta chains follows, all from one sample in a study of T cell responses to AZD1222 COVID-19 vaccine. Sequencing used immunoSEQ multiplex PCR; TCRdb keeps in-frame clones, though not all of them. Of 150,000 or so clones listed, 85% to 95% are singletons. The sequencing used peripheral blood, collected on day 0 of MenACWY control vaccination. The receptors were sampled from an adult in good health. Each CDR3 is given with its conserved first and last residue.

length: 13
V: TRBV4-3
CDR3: CASSRGLTGELFF

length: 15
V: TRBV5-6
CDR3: CASRETGGSAYEQYF

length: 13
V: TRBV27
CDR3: CASSPRTGNGYTF

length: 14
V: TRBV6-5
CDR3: CASSYLTGKTEAFF

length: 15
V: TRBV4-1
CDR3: CASSPTGGELEKLFF

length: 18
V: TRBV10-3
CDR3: CAISESSQEAGSKNIQYF

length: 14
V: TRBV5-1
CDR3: CASSLERDIDEQFF

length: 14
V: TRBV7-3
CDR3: CASSPTSGGTEQFF

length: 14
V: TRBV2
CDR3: CASSRDRGGYEQYF

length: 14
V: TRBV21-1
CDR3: CASSKVKGSLEAFF

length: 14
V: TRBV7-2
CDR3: CASSSDWGSTEAFF

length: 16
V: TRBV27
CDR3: CASSPARGHGNQPQHF

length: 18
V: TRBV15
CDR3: CATSSAAAPGTGLYEQYF

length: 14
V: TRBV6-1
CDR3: CAGSTGTENQPQHF

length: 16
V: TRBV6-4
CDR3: CASSDSLSYGATEAFF

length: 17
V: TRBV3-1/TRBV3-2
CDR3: CASSHSLTGGFPETQYF